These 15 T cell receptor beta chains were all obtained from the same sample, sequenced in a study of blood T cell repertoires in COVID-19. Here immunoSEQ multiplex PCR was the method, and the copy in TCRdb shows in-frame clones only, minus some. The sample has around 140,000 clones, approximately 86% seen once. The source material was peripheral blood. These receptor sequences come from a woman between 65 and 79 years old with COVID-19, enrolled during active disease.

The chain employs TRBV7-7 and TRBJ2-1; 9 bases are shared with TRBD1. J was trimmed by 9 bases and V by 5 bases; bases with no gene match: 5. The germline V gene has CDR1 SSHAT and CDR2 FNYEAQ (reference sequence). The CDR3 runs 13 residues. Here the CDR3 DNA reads TGTGCCAGCAGCCCAGACAGGGGGATTGAGCAGTTCTTC. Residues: CASSPDRGIEQFF.

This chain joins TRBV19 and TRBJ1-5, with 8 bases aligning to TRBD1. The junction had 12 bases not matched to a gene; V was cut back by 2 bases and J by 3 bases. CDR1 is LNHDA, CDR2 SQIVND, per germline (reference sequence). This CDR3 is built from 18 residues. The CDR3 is CASSITRQGPSSNQPQHF. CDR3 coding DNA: TGTGCCAGTAGTATAACCCGACAGGGGCCTAGCTCCAATCAGCCCCAGCATTTT.

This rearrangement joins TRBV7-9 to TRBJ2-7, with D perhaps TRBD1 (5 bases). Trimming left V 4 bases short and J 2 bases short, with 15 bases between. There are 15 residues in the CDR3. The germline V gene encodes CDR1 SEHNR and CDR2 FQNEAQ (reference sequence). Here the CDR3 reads CASSSSSQGPYEQYF. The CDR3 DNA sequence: TGTGCCAGCAGCTCATCCTCGCAGGGCCCCTACGAGCAGTACTTC.

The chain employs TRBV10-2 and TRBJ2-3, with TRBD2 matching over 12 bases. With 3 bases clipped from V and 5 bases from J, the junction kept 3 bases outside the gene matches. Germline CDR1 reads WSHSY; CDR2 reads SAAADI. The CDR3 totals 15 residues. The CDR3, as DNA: TGCGCCAGCAGTGATCTAGCGGGGGGGTTAGATACGCAGTATTTT. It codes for CASSDLAGGLDTQYF.

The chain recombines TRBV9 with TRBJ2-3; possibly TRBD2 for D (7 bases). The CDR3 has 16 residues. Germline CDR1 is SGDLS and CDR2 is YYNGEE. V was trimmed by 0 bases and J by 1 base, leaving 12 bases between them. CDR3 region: CASSVGGGVGTDTQYF. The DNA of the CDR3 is TGTGCCAGCAGCGTAGGCGGGGGCGTGGGCACAGATACGCAGTATTTT.

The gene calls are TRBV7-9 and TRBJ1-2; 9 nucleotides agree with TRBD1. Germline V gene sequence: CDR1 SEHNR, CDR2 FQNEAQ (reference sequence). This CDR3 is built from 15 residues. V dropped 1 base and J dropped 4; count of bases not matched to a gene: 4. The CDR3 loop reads CASSLVHRGPYGYTF. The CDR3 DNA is TGTGCCAGCAGCTTAGTCCACAGGGGGCCCTATGGCTACACCTTC.

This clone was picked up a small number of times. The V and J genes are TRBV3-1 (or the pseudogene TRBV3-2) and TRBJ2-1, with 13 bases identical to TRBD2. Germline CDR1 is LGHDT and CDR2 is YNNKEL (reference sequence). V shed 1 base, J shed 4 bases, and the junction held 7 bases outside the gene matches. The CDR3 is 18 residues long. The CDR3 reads CASSQVPTSGGLYNEQFF. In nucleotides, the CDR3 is TGTGCCAGCAGCCAAGTCCCGACTAGCGGGGGGCTATACAATGAGCAGTTCTTC.

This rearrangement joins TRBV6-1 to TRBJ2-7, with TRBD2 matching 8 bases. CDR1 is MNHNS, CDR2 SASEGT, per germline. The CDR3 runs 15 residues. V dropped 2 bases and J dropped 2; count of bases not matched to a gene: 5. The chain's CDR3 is CASSELAGHPYEQYF. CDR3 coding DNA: TGTGCCAGCAGTGAACTAGCGGGCCACCCCTACGAGCAGTACTTC.

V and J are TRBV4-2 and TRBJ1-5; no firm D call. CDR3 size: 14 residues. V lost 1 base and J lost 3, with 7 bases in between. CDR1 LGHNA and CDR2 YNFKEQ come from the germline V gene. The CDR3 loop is CASSQVETNQPQHF. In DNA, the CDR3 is TGTGCCAGCAGCCAAGTAGAAACCAATCAGCCCCAGCATTTT.

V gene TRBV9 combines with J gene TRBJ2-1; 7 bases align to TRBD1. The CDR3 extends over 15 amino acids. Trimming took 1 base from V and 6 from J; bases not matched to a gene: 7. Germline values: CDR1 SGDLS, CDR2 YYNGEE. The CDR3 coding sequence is TGTGCCAGCAGCGTAAGAGGGGGCAAGGTCAATGAGCAGTTCTTC. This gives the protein CASSVRGGKVNEQFF.

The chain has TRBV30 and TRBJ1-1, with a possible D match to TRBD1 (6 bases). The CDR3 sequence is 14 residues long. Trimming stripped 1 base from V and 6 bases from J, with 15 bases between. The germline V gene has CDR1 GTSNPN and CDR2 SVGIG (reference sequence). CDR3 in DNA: TGTGCCTGGAGTGCACAGGGTTATTACTCTGAAGCTTTCTTT. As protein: CAWSAQGYYSEAFF.

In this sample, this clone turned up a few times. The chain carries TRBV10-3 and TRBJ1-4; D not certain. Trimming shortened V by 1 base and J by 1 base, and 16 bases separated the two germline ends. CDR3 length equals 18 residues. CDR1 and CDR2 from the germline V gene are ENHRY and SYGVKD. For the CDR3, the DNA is TGTGCCATCAGTGAGTTCGAGAAGGAGAGAATAACTAATGAAAAACTGTTTTTT. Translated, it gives CAISEFEKERITNEKLFF.

The CDR3 region has the DNA TGTGCCAGCAGCACCGGACAGGGTGGAAACACAGATACGCAGTATTTT. It specifies CASSTGQGGNTDTQYF. The chain recombines TRBV5-8 with TRBJ2-3; TRBD1 matches at 8 bases. The germline CDR1 and CDR2 sequences are SGHTS and YDEGEE. This CDR3 contains 16 residues. V shed 4 bases, J shed 2 bases, and the junction held 9 bases outside the gene matches.

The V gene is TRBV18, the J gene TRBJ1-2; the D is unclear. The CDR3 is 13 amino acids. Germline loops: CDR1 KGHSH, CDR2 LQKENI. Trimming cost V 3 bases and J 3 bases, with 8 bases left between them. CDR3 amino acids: CASSPELHYGYTF. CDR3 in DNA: TGTGCCAGCTCACCGGAGCTCCACTATGGCTACACCTTC. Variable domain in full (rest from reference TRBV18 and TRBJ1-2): NAGVMQNPRHLVRRRGQEARLRCSPMKGHSHVYWYRQLPEEGLKFMVYLQKENIIDESGMPKERFSAEFPKEGPSILRIQQVVRGDSAAYFCASSPELHYGYTFGSGTRLTVV.

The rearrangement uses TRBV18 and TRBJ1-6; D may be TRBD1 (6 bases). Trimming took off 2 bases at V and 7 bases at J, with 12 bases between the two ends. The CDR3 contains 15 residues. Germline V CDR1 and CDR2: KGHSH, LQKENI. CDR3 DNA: TGTGCCAGCTCACCAAGTTACAGGGCAAATTCACCCCTCCACTTT. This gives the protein CASSPSYRANSPLHF.